The present entry profiles one T cell receptor (beta chain) with its context. The data derive from a study of shared clonotypes between healthy human individuals. The CDR3 is 13 residues long. The V and J ends lost 3 bases and 4 bases respectively, with 9 bases between them. Germline CDR1 is SGHTA and CDR2 is FQGTGA. Sequencing used immunoSEQ multiplex PCR; TCRdb keeps in-frame clones, though not all of them. The sample shows about 690,000 clones, less than 95% of them seen only once. Sequenced sample: memory CD8+ T cells from PBMCs. The subset is: CD45RO+ cells pooled with CCR7-negative TemRA cells. The TCR was taken from a man aged 18-30 years in good health. Some clones in this sample may be carry-over from other donors' samples. This rearrangement joins TRBV7-3 to TRBJ1-1; no definite D call. CDR3 region: CASSFAARTEAFF. CDR3 nucleotides: TGTGCCAGCAGCTTTGCCGCTCGCACTGAAGCTTTCTTT.